This T cell receptor beta chain appears in the sequencing data of a study of response to subunit inactivated influenza vaccine. TCRdb independently ran MiXCR on the RT-PCR reads; one entry per CDR3 protein. The sample consists of about 520,000 distinct CDR3 sequences, approximately 7.7% of them appearing once. The length of the CDR3 is 14 residues. Deletions cut 7 bases from V and 4 bases from J, with 14 bases between. Sequencing used PBMCs from blood, obtained 23 months after vaccination. This clonotype originated in a man between 50 and 69 years old who received an inactivated influenza vaccine. V gene TRBV12-3 or TRBV12-4 combines with J gene TRBJ2-1; perhaps TRBD1 as D (6 bases). CDR3 bases: TGTGCCAGCAAGAGGCTAGGGGGATACAATGAGCAGTTCTTC. This encodes CASKRLGGYNEQFF.